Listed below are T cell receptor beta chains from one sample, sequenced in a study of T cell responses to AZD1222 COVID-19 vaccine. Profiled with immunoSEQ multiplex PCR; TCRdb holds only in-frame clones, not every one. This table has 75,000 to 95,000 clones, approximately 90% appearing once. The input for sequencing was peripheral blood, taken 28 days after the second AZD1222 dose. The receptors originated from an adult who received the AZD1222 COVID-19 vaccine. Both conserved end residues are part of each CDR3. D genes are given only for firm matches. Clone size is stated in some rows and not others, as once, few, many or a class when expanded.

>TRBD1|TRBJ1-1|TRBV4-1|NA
TGCGCCAGCAGCCAAGGACAGGGTTTGAGCCCTGAAGCTTTCTTT
CASSQGQGLSPEAFF
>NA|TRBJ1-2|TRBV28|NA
TGTGCCAGCTGTTTCAACTATGGCTACACCTTC
CASCFNYGYTF
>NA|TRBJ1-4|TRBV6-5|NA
TGTGCCAGCAGTTACTCGGGGCTTAGTGAAAAACTGTTTTTT
CASSYSGLSEKLFF
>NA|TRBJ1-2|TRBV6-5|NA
TGTGCCAGCAGTTTGGGTAAGGAGAACTACACCTTC
CASSLGKENYTF
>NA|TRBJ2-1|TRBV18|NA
TGTGCCAGCTCACATCGAGGGGCCTGGGAGTCCTACAATGAGCAGTTCTTC
CASSHRGAWESYNEQFF
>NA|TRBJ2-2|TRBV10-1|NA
TGCGCCAGCAGGTCCAGGGACACCGGGGAGCTGTTTTTT
CASRSRDTGELFF
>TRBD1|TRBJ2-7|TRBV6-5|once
TGTGCCAGCAGTCCCGACAGGGGAAAGCAGTACTTC
CASSPDRGKQYF
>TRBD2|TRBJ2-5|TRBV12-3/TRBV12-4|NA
TGTGCCAGCAGTTCGGGGGGGAAAGAGACCCAGTACTTC
CASSSGGKETQYF
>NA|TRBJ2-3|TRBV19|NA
TGTGCCAGTAAAGATGACAGAATGACAGATACGCAGTATTTT
CASKDDRMTDTQYF
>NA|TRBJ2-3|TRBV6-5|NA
TGTGCCAGCAGTATTTGGTTATGGTCAGATACGCAGTATTTT
CASSIWLWSDTQYF
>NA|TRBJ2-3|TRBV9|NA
TGTGCCAGCAGCCCGGGGGTTACGCAGTATTTT
CASSPGVTQYF
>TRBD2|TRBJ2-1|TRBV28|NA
TGTGCCAGCAGTCCATGGGGGACTAGCGGGTACAATGAGCAGTTCTTC
CASSPWGTSGYNEQFF
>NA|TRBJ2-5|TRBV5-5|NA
TGTGCCAGCAGGAATGGACCTCAAAACCAAGAGACCCAGTACTTC
CASRNGPQNQETQYF
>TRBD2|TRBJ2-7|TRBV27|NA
TGTGCCAGCAGTTTATCGAGAAGTAGCGGGGAATCCTACGAGCAGTACTTC
CASSLSRSSGESYEQYF
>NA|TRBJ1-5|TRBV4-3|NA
TGCGCCAGCAGCCAAGACGCATCAGGGATCGGTCAGCCCCAGCATTTT
CASSQDASGIGQPQHF
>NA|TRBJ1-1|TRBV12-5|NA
TGTGCTAGTGGTTTGTTTAGGGGGGAGAACACTGAAGCTTTCTTT
CASGLFRGENTEAFF
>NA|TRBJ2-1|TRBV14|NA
TGTGCCAGCAGCCAAGATATGTTTGATGGTTTTTTTAGGGGAATAGCCTACAATGAGCAGTTCTTC
CASSQDMFDGFFRGIAYNEQFF
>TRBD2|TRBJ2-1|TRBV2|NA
TGTGCCAGCAGGGACGGGACTAGCGGGGGGGCCACTTTAGGTACCTACAATGAGCAGTTCTTC
CASRDGTSGGATLGTYNEQFF
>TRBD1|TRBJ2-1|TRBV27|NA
TGTGCCAGCAGTTTAAGGGACAGGGGAATAGGAGGGTACAATGAGCAGTTCTTC
CASSLRDRGIGGYNEQFF